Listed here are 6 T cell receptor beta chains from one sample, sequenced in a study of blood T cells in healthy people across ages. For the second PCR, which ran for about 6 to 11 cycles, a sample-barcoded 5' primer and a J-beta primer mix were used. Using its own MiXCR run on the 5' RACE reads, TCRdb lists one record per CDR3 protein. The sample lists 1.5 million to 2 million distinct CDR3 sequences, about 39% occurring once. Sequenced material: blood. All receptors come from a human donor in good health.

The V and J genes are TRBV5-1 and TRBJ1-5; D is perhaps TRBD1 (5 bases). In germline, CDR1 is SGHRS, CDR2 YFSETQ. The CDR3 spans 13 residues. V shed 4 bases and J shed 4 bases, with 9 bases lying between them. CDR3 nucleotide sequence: TGCGCCAGCAGCAAGGACATTAATCAGCCCCAGCATTTT. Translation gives CASSKDINQPQHF.

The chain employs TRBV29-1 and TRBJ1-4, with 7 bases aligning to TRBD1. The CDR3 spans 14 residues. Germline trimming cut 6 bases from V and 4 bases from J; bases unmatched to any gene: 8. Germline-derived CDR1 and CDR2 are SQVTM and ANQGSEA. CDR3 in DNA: TGCAGCGTCCTCAAACAGGGGCTTAATGAAAAACTGTTTTTT. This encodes CSVLKQGLNEKLFF. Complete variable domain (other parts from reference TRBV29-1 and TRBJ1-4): SAVISQKPSRDICQRGTSLTIQCQVDSQVTMMFWYRQQPGQSLTLIATANQGSEATYESGFVIDKFPISRPNLTFSTLTVSNMSPEDSSIYLCSVLKQGLNEKLFFGSGTQLSVL.

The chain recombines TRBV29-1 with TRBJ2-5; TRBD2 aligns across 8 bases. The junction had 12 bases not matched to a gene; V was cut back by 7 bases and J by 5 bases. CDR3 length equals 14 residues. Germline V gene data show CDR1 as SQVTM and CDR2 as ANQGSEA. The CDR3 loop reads CSAQRGTRSETQYF. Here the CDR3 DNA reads TGCAGCGCCCAAAGGGGGACTAGAAGCGAGACCCAGTACTTC.

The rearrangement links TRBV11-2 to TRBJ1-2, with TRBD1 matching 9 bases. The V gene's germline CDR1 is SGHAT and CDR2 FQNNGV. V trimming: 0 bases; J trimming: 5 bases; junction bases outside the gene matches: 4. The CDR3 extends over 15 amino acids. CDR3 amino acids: CASSLDLGQGYGYTF. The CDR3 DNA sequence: TGTGCCAGCAGCTTAGATCTGGGACAGGGTTATGGCTACACCTTC.

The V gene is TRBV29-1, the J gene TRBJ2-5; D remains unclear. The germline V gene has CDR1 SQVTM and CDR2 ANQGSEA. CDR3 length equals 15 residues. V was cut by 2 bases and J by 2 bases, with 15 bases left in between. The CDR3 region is CSVETTDSLQETQYF. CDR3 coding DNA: TGCAGCGTTGAAACGACCGATAGCTTACAAGAGACCCAGTACTTC.

CDR3 amino acids: CASSLAAGAGEQYF. CDR3 sequence (DNA): TGTGCCAGCAGTTTAGCGGCAGGGGCGGGAGAGCAGTACTTC. This rearrangement joins TRBV12-3 or TRBV12-4 to TRBJ2-7; either TRBD1 or TRBD2 may fit D (6 bases each). This CDR3 comprises 14 residues. With 0 bases removed from V and 7 bases from J, the gap between germline ends came to 13 bases.